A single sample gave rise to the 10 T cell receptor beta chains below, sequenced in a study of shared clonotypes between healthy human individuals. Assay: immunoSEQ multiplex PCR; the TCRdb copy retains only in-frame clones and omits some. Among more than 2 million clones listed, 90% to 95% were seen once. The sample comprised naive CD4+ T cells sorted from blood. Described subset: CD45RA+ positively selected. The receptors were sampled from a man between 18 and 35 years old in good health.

The CDR3 DNA follows: TGTGCCATCAGTGACCCACCGCAGCCCCAGCATTTT. It encodes CAISDPPQPQHF. The chain uses TRBV10-3 and TRBJ1-5; D unclear. This CDR3 comprises 12 residues. V was pared by 3 bases and J by 7 bases, with 7 bases between. Germline CDR1 reads ENHRY; CDR2 reads SYGVKD.

CDR3 coding DNA: TGTGCCTGGAGTGTACGGGGGGCCACCAGCTACGAGCAGTACTTC. Protein sequence: CAWSVRGATSYEQYF. V usage is TRBV30 and J usage is TRBJ2-7; tentatively, D is TRBD2 (7 bases). CDR1 and CDR2 (germline): GTSNPN, SVGIG (reference sequence). V was shortened by 0 bases and J by 3 bases, with 15 bases between the two germline ends. This CDR3 is 15 amino acids long.

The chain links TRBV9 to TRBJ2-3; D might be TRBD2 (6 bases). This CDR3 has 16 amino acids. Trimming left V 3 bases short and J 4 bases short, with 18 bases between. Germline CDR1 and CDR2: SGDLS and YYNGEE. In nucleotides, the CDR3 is TGTGCCAGCAGCGCGACTAGTCTTTTCTTTGCAGATACGCAGTATTTT. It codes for CASSATSLFFADTQYF.

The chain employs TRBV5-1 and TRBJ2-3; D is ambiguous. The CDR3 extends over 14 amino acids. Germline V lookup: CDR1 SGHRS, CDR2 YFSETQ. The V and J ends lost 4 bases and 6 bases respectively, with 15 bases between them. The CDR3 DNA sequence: TGCGCCAGCAGCACGGCCGATGCGCGGGATACGCAGTATTTT. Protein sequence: CASSTADARDTQYF. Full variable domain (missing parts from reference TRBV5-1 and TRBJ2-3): KAGVTQTPRYLIKTRGQQVTLSCSPISGHRSVSWYQQTPGQGLQFLFEYFSETQRNKGNFPGRFSGRQFSNSRSEMNVSTLELGDSALYLCASSTADARDTQYFGPGTRLTVL.

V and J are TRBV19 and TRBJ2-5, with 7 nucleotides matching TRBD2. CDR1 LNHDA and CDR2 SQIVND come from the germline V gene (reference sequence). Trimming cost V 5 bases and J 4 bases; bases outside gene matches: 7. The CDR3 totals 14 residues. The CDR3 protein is CASSAGLVGETQYF. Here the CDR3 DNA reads TGTGCCAGTAGTGCTGGACTAGTTGGAGAGACCCAGTACTTC.

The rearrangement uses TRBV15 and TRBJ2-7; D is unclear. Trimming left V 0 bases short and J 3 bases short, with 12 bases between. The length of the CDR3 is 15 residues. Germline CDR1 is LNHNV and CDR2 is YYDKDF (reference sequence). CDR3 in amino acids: CATSRDRYSGYEQYF. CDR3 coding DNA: TGTGCCACCAGCAGAGATAGGTACTCCGGCTACGAGCAGTACTTC.

In nucleotides, the CDR3 is TGCAGCGTTGCTCCACTAGCGGGAGTCTACAATGAGCAGTTCTTC. Amino acids: CSVAPLAGVYNEQFF. This sequence joins TRBV29-1 and TRBJ2-1; 11 bases match TRBD2. Germline assignment: CDR1 SQVTM and CDR2 ANQGSEA. The CDR3 is 15 residues long. V shed 4 bases, J shed 3 bases, and the junction held 5 bases outside the gene matches.

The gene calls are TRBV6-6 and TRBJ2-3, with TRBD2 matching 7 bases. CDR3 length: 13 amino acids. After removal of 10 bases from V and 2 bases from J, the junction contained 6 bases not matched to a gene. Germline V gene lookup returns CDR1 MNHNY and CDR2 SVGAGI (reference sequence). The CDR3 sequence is CAIGLDYTDTQYF. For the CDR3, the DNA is TGTGCCATTGGACTAGACTACACAGATACGCAGTATTTT.

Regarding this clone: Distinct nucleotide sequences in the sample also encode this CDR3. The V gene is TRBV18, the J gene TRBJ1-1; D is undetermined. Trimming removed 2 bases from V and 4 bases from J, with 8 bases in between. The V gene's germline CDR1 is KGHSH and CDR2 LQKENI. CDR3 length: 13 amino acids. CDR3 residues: CASSPLRGTEAFF. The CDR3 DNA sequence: TGTGCCAGCTCACCATTGAGAGGCACTGAAGCTTTCTTT.

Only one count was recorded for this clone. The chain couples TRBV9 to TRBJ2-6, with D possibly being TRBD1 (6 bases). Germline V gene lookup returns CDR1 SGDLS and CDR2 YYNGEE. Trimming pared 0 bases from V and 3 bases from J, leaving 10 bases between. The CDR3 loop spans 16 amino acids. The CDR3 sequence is CASSVVPGDGANVLTF. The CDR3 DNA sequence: TGTGCCAGCAGCGTAGTGCCAGGGGATGGGGCCAACGTCCTGACTTTC.